The 10 T cell receptor beta chains in this list originate from one sample, sequenced in a study of identical twins. TCRdb ran MiXCR on the 5' RACE reads and lists one entry per CDR3 protein. Of approximately 590,000 distinct CDR3 sequences listed, 9% to 10% are singletons. These data also featured in a second study, about yellow fever vaccine responses in identical twins.

Specimen: PBMCs. The receptors originated from a woman aged 18-30 years in good health.

The chain has TRBV27 and TRBJ2-1; D possibly matches TRBD1 or TRBD2 (5 bases each). The CDR3 runs to 15 residues. V lost 6 bases and J 3 bases, leaving 15 bases between the germline ends. Germline V lookup: CDR1 MNHEY, CDR2 SMNVEV (reference sequence). The CDR3 loop is CASREHGTDYNEQFF. The CDR3 DNA reads as TGTGCCAGCAGAGAACACGGGACGGACTACAATGAGCAGTTCTTC.

This clonotype was counted many times. The V gene is TRBV7-8, the J gene TRBJ2-7, with no clear D. CDR3 length equals 15 residues. The V and J ends lost 1 base and 2 bases respectively, with 12 bases between them. CDR1 is SGHVS and CDR2 is FQNEAQ in the germline V gene. CDR3 bases: TGTGCCAGCAGCTTAGGGTTTTCTGATACCTACGAGCAGTACTTC. Translation: CASSLGFSDTYEQYF.

This clonotype was counted between two and nine times. V usage is TRBV28 and J usage is TRBJ2-5; D call uncertain. Trimming stripped 5 bases from V and 5 bases from J, with 9 bases between. This CDR3 region has 12 residues. Germline values: CDR1 MDHEN, CDR2 SYDVKM. The CDR3 region is CASSEIRETQYF. CDR3 DNA: TGTGCCAGCAGTGAGATCCGGGAGACCCAGTACTTC. The complete variable domain, with remaining parts taken from reference TRBV28 and TRBJ2-5, reads DVKVTQSSRYLVKRTGEKVFLECVQDMDHENMFWYRQDPGLGLRLIYFSYDVKMKEKGDIPEGYSVSREKKERFSLILESASTNQTSMYLCASSEIRETQYFGPGTRLLVL.

This clonotype has ten or more counts. V usage is TRBV7-9 and J usage is TRBJ2-7; D tentatively reads TRBD1 or TRBD2 (6 bases each). V lost 3 bases and J lost 3, with 9 bases in between. The CDR3 has 13 amino acids. CDR1 is SEHNR, CDR2 FQNEAQ, per germline (reference sequence). Here the CDR3 reads CASSFGGLYEQYF. The DNA for the CDR3 is TGTGCCAGCAGCTTTGGGGGGCTCTACGAGCAGTACTTC.

This clonotype has more than one count but fewer than ten. The gene calls are TRBV7-2 and TRBJ2-7; 9 nucleotides align to TRBD1. CDR3 length equals 15 residues. Trimming took 2 bases from V and 3 from J; bases not matched to a gene: 5. Germline assignment: CDR1 SGHTA and CDR2 FQGNSA. As DNA, the CDR3 is TGTGCCAGCAGCTTATCGTGGGGACAGGGCTACGAGCAGTACTTC. Translated, it gives CASSLSWGQGYEQYF.

This clonotype was seen at least ten times. The V and J genes are TRBV9 and TRBJ2-1; 8 nucleotides agree with TRBD2. Germline lookup yields CDR1 SGDLS and CDR2 YYNGEE. This CDR3 has 14 residues. V lost 3 bases to trimming and J lost 8 bases; unmatched junction nucleotides: 7. CDR3: CASSAGTRAYEQFF. The DNA of the CDR3 is TGTGCCAGCAGCGCCGGGACTAGGGCATATGAGCAGTTCTTC.

The chain recombines TRBV7-2 with TRBJ2-7; D is unclear. The CDR3 is 14 amino acids. CDR1 SGHTA and CDR2 FQGNSA come from the germline V gene. V gave up 2 bases and J gave up 3 bases, with 11 bases separating them. This CDR3 is CASSLLGRLYEQYF. CDR3 nucleotides: TGTGCCAGCAGCTTACTGGGCAGACTCTACGAGCAGTACTTC.

The chain uses TRBV29-1 and TRBJ2-2; D remains ambiguous. Germline V gene sequence: CDR1 SQVTM, CDR2 ANQGSEA. The CDR3 runs 16 residues. The V and J ends lost 5 bases and 5 bases respectively, with 21 bases between them. The CDR3 loop reads CSVMTRSNRNTGELFF. CDR3 DNA: TGCAGCGTTATGACCAGGTCAAACAGAAATACCGGGGAGCTGTTTTTT.

In this sample, this clonotype turned up many times. The genes are TRBV12-3 or TRBV12-4 and TRBJ1-3, with TRBD1 matching over 8 bases. V was clipped by 6 bases and J by 7 bases; unmatched bases: 11. This CDR3 is built from 15 residues. CDR3 sequence reads: CASSQKGQDWNTIYF. Written as DNA, the CDR3 is TGTGCCAGCAGCCAAAAGGGACAGGATTGGAACACCATATATTTT.

This clonotype was counted between two and nine times. V and J are TRBV15 and TRBJ2-2; D gene ambiguous. With 5 bases removed from V and 0 bases from J, the gap between germline ends came to 7 bases. This CDR3 spans 14 amino acids. From germline, CDR1 is LNHNV and CDR2 YYDKDF (reference sequence). Here the CDR3 DNA reads TGTGCCACCAGCGAAGACCCGAACACCGGGGAGCTGTTTTTT. Translated, it gives CATSEDPNTGELFF.